The 28 T cell receptor beta chains given below trace back to one sample, sequenced in a study of shared clonotypes between healthy human individuals. TCRdb keeps only in-frame clones here, not all; method: immunoSEQ multiplex PCR. The sample carries 1 million to 1.3 million clones, about four fifths recorded once. The sequencing input was memory CD4+ T cells from PBMCs. The subset was: CD45RA-negative fraction. The receptors derive from a man aged 18 to 30 in good health. Some clones in this sample may be carry-over from other donors' samples.

As for this clone: This sample also contains other DNA sequences that code for the same CDR3. This chain connects TRBV7-2 to TRBJ2-3, with TRBD2 identical over 7 bases. With V trimmed by 4 bases and J by 2 bases, 3 bases remained unmatched. The CDR3 runs to 14 residues. Germline assignment: CDR1 SGHTA and CDR2 FQGNSA. The CDR3 region is CASSSGLSTDTQYF. As DNA, the CDR3 is TGTGCCAGCAGCTCGGGACTATCCACAGATACGCAGTATTTT.

This clone was seen a handful of times. The identical CDR3 is also encoded by other nucleotide sequences in the sample. The chain combines TRBV5-4 with TRBJ2-7, with D possibly being TRBD2 (5 bases). Germline V gives CDR1 SGHNT, CDR2 YYREEE (reference sequence). CDR3 length: 12 amino acids. V was shortened by 4 bases and J by 0 bases, with 5 bases between the two germline ends. In nucleotides, the CDR3 is TGTGCCAGCAGCCGGGACTCCTACGAGCAGTACTTC. It yields the protein CASSRDSYEQYF. Looking up the rest from reference TRBV5-4 and TRBJ2-7 gives the full variable domain: ETGVTQSPTHLIKTRGQQVTLRCSSQSGHNTVSWYQQALGQGPQFIFQYYREEENGRGNFPPRFSGLQFPNYSSELNVNALELDDSALYLCASSRDSYEQYFGPGTRLTVT.

V gene TRBV5-5 combines with J gene TRBJ2-1; 7 bases align to TRBD1. This CDR3 region has 18 residues. Trimming took 2 bases from V and 0 from J; bases not matched to a gene: 11. Per germline, CDR1 SGHKS and CDR2 YYEKEE (reference sequence). Here the CDR3 reads CASSFPSTGTDSYNEQFF. The CDR3 nucleotides are TGTGCCAGCAGCTTCCCGAGCACCGGGACAGACTCCTACAATGAGCAGTTCTTC. Variable domain in full (rest from reference TRBV5-5 and TRBJ2-1): DAGVTQSPTHLIKTRGQQVTLRCSPISGHKSVSWYQQVLGQGPQFIFQYYEKEERGRGNFPDRFSARQFPNYSSELNVNALLLGDSALYLCASSFPSTGTDSYNEQFFGPGTRLTVL.

The chain links TRBV7-3 to TRBJ2-1, with a possible D match to TRBD2 (6 bases). The CDR3 consists of 13 residues. Trimming left V 2 bases short and J 5 bases short, with 7 bases between. Germline V gene lookup returns CDR1 SGHTA and CDR2 FQGTGA. CDR3 in DNA: TGTGCCAGCAGCTTAGCTAGCGACAATGAGCAGTTCTTC. It is translated as CASSLASDNEQFF.

The chain uses TRBV19 and TRBJ1-4; D perhaps matches TRBD1 (6 bases). The CDR3 spans 16 residues. From germline, CDR1 is LNHDA and CDR2 SQIVND (reference sequence). V lost 5 bases and J 4 bases, leaving 17 bases between the germline ends. The DNA for the CDR3 is TGTGCCAGTAGTGCCCCCCGTAGGGGGGGTAATGAAAAACTGTTTTTT. Translated, it gives CASSAPRRGGNEKLFF.

The J gene is TRBJ2-3, the V gene TRBV7-3; 9 nucleotides agree with TRBD2. The V and J ends lost 0 bases and 4 bases, in that order; junction bases with no gene match: 5. Germline V gene data show CDR1 as SGHTA and CDR2 as FQGTGA. The CDR3 is 16 residues long. CDR3 in DNA: TGTGCCAGCAGCTTAACTAGCGGGAGAAGGTCAGATACGCAGTATTTT. Its translation is CASSLTSGRRSDTQYF.

The gene calls are TRBV28 and TRBJ2-1; no clear D gene. This CDR3 has 16 amino acids. Between the trimmed V and J ends, which lost 5 bases and 0 bases, there was a span of 14 bases. Germline CDR1 and CDR2: MDHEN and SYDVKM. The CDR3: CASSNSGLVSYNEQFF. CDR3 nucleotide sequence: TGTGCCAGCAGTAATAGTGGCCTAGTCTCCTACAATGAGCAGTTCTTC.

The chain has TRBV5-8 and TRBJ1-2, with a possible D match to TRBD1 (6 bases). V shed 0 bases and J shed 6 bases, with 18 bases lying between them. This CDR3 contains 16 residues. The germline V gene encodes CDR1 SGHTS and CDR2 YDEGEE. The CDR3 here is CASSLVGTPGGNGYTF. CDR3 DNA sequence: TGTGCCAGCAGCTTGGTTGGGACACCCGGAGGGAATGGCTACACCTTC.

The chain employs TRBV11-3 and TRBJ2-7; 10 positions match TRBD1. Unmatched junction bases numbered 16, after V lost 5 bases and J lost 3 bases. CDR3 length: 18 residues. Germline V lookup: CDR1 SGHNT, CDR2 YENEEA. This chain's CDR3 is CASSLFLRDRGSRYEQYF. The CDR3 DNA reads TGTGCCAGCAGCCTTTTTCTGAGGGACAGGGGCTCCCGCTACGAGCAGTACTTC.

Only one count was recorded for this clone. The rearrangement links TRBV5-1 to TRBJ2-7; TRBD2 might be the D (6 bases). The germline V gene encodes CDR1 SGHRS and CDR2 YFSETQ. The CDR3 contains 14 residues. Trimming cost V 1 base and J 7 bases, with 15 bases left between them. Written as DNA, the CDR3 is TGCGCCAGCAGCTTGCGGGAGCCAGGAAGAGAGCAGTACTTC. Its translation: CASSLREPGREQYF.

The genes are TRBV28 and TRBJ2-2, with D maybe TRBD2 (7 bases). The CDR3 extends over 16 amino acids. The germline CDR1 and CDR2 sequences are MDHEN and SYDVKM. V dropped 2 bases and J dropped 1 base, with 11 bases sitting between them. CDR3 amino acids: CASSLAGAGNTGELFF. The CDR3 DNA reads TGTGCCAGCAGTTTAGCGGGGGCGGGGAACACCGGGGAGCTGTTTTTT.

The CDR3 here is CASLGTGQDQPQHF. DNA of the CDR3: TGTGCCAGCTTGGGGACAGGGCAGGATCAGCCCCAGCATTTT. The J gene is TRBJ1-5, the V gene TRBV2, with 9 bases that match TRBD1. The germline V gene has CDR1 SNHLY and CDR2 FYNNEI. The CDR3 sequence is 14 residues long. V gave up 8 bases and J gave up 5 bases; unmatched junction bases: 7.

CDR3 sequence (DNA): TGTGCCAGTAGTATAGGGACAGGGACTCCCGGGGCCAACGTCCTGACTTTC. Translation gives CASSIGTGTPGANVLTF. The V call is TRBV19, the J call TRBJ2-6; 8 bases are a match to TRBD1. Trimming removed 1 base from V and 4 bases from J; junction bases left unmatched: 6. The CDR3 has 17 residues. Germline V gene data show CDR1 as LNHDA and CDR2 as SQIVND (reference sequence).

This chain uses TRBV15 with TRBJ2-2; D uncertain. This CDR3 contains 13 residues. The ends were cut back, 5 bases at V and 3 bases at J, with 7 bases in the middle. The germline V gene has CDR1 LNHNV and CDR2 YYDKDF (reference sequence). The CDR3 here is CATSLVYTGELFF. Written as DNA, the CDR3 is TGTGCCACCAGCTTAGTGTACACCGGGGAGCTGTTTTTT. The entire variable domain, with the rest obtained from reference TRBV15 and TRBJ2-2, is as follows: DAMVIQNPRYQVTQFGKPVTLSCSQTLNHNVMYWYQQKSSQAPKLLFHYYDKDFNNEADTPDNFQSRRPNTSFCFLDIRSPGLGDTAMYLCATSLVYTGELFFGEGSRLTVL.

The chain employs TRBV9 and TRBJ2-1; 8 bases line up with TRBD1. J was trimmed by 3 bases and V by 0 bases; bases with no gene match: 5. The V gene's germline CDR1 is SGDLS and CDR2 YYNGEE. CDR3 size: 16 residues. CDR3 DNA: TGTGCCAGCAGCGTAGATGCACAGGGGGACTACAATGAGCAGTTCTTC. This codes for CASSVDAQGDYNEQFF.

The V call is TRBV7-2, the J call TRBJ2-1; 7 bases agree with TRBD2. With 1 base clipped from V and 10 bases from J, the junction kept 4 bases outside the gene matches. This CDR3 spans 13 amino acids. Germline loops: CDR1 SGHTA, CDR2 FQGNSA. The CDR3 sequence: CASSLERRGEQFF. The DNA of the CDR3 is TGTGCCAGCAGCTTAGAGAGGCGGGGGGAGCAGTTCTTC. Together with reference TRBV7-2 and TRBJ2-1, the CDR3 gives the full variable domain: GAGVSQSPSNKVTEKGKDVELRCDPISGHTALYWYRQSLGQGLEFLIYFQGNSAPDKSGLPSDRFSAERTGGSVSTLTIQRTQQEDSAVYLCASSLERRGEQFFGPGTRLTVL.

The V and J genes are TRBV28 and TRBJ1-1, with D possibly TRBD1 on 6 matching bases. The length of the CDR3 is 14 residues. The germline gives CDR1 MDHEN, CDR2 SYDVKM. Trimming pared 5 bases from V and 4 bases from J, leaving 14 bases between. CDR3 sequence reads: CASSPPGVGTEAFF. The CDR3 DNA follows: TGTGCCAGCAGTCCCCCAGGGGTCGGCACTGAAGCTTTCTTT.

The CDR3 nucleotides are TGTGCCAGCAGTGGTTGGACAGGCTCCTACGAGCAGTACTTC. Translating it yields CASSGWTGSYEQYF. The chain carries TRBV28 and TRBJ2-7, with 7 bases lining up with TRBD1. The germline gives CDR1 MDHEN, CDR2 SYDVKM. The V segment lost 5 bases and the J segment 0 bases; nucleotides outside the gene matches: 4. The CDR3 consists of 14 residues. The full variable domain, its missing parts supplied by reference TRBV28 and TRBJ2-7, is DVKVTQSSRYLVKRTGEKVFLECVQDMDHENMFWYRQDPGLGLRLIYFSYDVKMKEKGDIPEGYSVSREKKERFSLILESASTNQTSMYLCASSGWTGSYEQYFGPGTRLTVT.

V and J are TRBV5-1 and TRBJ2-7; D is unresolved. The CDR3 sequence is 12 residues long. The V gene lost 4 bases and the J gene lost 3 bases, with 8 bases spanning the gap. Germline assignment: CDR1 SGHRS and CDR2 YFSETQ. CDR3 DNA: TGCGCCAGCAGCGCCGTGTTCTACGAGCAGTACTTC. Residues: CASSAVFYEQYF.

The chain is built from TRBV6-5 and TRBJ2-3; TRBD2 matches at 9 bases. This CDR3 contains 13 residues. Trimming removed 7 bases from V and 4 bases from J; junction bases left unmatched: 3. Per germline, CDR1 MNHEY and CDR2 SVGAGI. The CDR3 DNA reads TGTGCCAGCACCCGGACTAGCGCAGATACGCAGTATTTT. Amino acids: CASTRTSADTQYF.

The chain has TRBV27 and TRBJ2-4, with D uncertain. Trimming shortened V by 4 bases and J by 3 bases, and 13 bases separated the two germline ends. Per germline, CDR1 MNHEY and CDR2 SMNVEV (reference sequence). There are 15 residues in the CDR3. The CDR3 loop reads CASSSGGAVKNIQYF. The CDR3 nucleotides are TGTGCCAGCAGTTCCGGCGGCGCAGTCAAAAACATTCAGTACTTC.

The V gene is TRBV4-2, the J gene TRBJ2-5, with D unclear. The CDR3 spans 14 residues. Germline V gene sequence: CDR1 LGHNA, CDR2 YNFKEQ. V was cut by 0 bases and J by 4 bases, with 9 bases left in between. The CDR3 DNA reads as TGTGCCAGCAGCCAAGATGAGTCTATAGAGACCCAGTACTTC. This gives the protein CASSQDESIETQYF.

The table lists this clone with a count of one. This chain connects TRBV28 to TRBJ1-2; D is undetermined. CDR1 is MDHEN, CDR2 SYDVKM, per germline. CDR3 length: 11 residues. Trimming left V 10 bases short and J 8 bases short, with 14 bases between. CDR3 amino acids: CATRSLDGYTF. DNA for the CDR3: TGTGCCACCAGGAGCCTTGACGGCTACACCTTC.

Concerning this clone itself: This could be a read error, since a much larger clone is one nucleotide away. At the DNA level, this CDR3 is encoded by other sequences in the same sample as well. Written as DNA, the CDR3 is TGTGCCAGCTCACCGGGGCAGGGGGCAGATACGCAGTATTTT. Translation: CASSPGQGADTQYF. The chain is built from TRBV18 and TRBJ2-3; TRBD1 agrees at 7 bases. The CDR3 consists of 14 residues. The germline V gene encodes CDR1 KGHSH and CDR2 LQKENI. V lost 3 bases, J lost 4 bases, and 4 bases stayed unmatched.

V gene TRBV5-1 combines with J gene TRBJ2-7, with TRBD1 as a possible D gene (7 bases). V was clipped by 4 bases and J by 3 bases, with 14 bases between them. Germline CDR1 is SGHRS and CDR2 is YFSETQ. The CDR3 sequence is 14 residues long. In DNA, the CDR3 is TGCGCCAGCAGCCGCGGAGGGGGCTACTACGAGCAGTACTTC. It yields the protein CASSRGGGYYEQYF.

Points on this clone: Being one base from a much bigger clone, this may be a read error. Within the sample, other DNA sequences also encode this same CDR3. J is TRBJ2-3 and V is TRBV5-1, with 10 bases lining up with TRBD1. The CDR3 spans 14 residues. Germline V gives CDR1 SGHRS, CDR2 YFSETQ. J lost 4 bases, V lost 4 bases, and 3 bases had no gene match. CDR3 DNA: TGCGCCAGCAGCCCGGGACAGGGGTCAGATACGCAGTATTTT. Translation: CASSPGQGSDTQYF.

J is TRBJ1-4 and V is TRBV11-2; a possible D gene is TRBD1 (6 bases). This CDR3 comprises 16 residues. CDR1 and CDR2 (germline): SGHAT, FQNNGV. V lost 5 bases, J lost 7 bases, and 20 bases lay in between. The CDR3, as DNA: TGTGCCAGCAGCCTGGCTTCGTGGGGGCTGCGTGAAAAACTGTTTTTT. Its protein is CASSLASWGLREKLFF.

This clone was seen only a few times. The DNA for the CDR3 is TGCGCCAGCAGCCAAGAAAAGGGGAGGGATGAAAAACTGTTTTTT. Its translation: CASSQEKGRDEKLFF. The V gene is TRBV4-1, the J gene TRBJ1-4, with TRBD1 as a possible D gene (5 bases). CDR1 is MGHRA and CDR2 is YSYEKL in the germline V gene. This CDR3 comprises 15 residues. V gave up 0 bases and J gave up 6 bases, with 11 bases separating them.